This T cell receptor (beta chain) comes out of a study of CD8 T cells in Susac syndrome. RNA amounts of about 0.5 to 1 ug underwent reverse transcription with random hexamers. TCRdb reanalysed the immunoSEQ multiplex PCR reads using MiXCR and keeps one entry per CDR3 protein. The sample yields fewer than 150,000 distinct CDR3 sequences, around 94% seen once. Germline CDR1 is SGHVS and CDR2 is FQNEAQ. The V end was cut by 5 bases, the J end by 0 bases, with 13 bases between. CDR3 length: 15 amino acids. This TCR came from a human donor in good health. The chain combines TRBV7-8 with TRBJ2-5; D is unclear. Material: CD8+ T cells from PBMCs. This CDR3 reads CASSPRTGHQETQYF. DNA of the CDR3: TGTGCCAGCAGCCCGCGGACGGGCCACCAAGAGACCCAGTACTTC. Drawing the rest from reference TRBV7-8 and TRBJ2-5, the complete variable domain is GAGVSQSPRYKVAKRGQDVALRCDPISGHVSLFWYQQALGQGPEFLTYFQNEAQLDKSGLPSDRFFAERPEGSVSTLKIQRTQQEDSAVYLCASSPRTGHQETQYFGPGTRLLVL.